This TCR beta chain originates from a study of sequential checkpoint blockade in melanoma. Using immunoSEQ multiplex PCR, the repertoire was profiled, and TCRdb retains in-frame clones only, with some absent. Of some 21,000 clones in the sample, roughly 86% were seen once. Treatment: randomized to nivolumab then ipilimumab (arm A) or the reverse (arm B). Germline CDR1 is LNHDA and CDR2 is SQIVND (reference sequence). The CDR3 totals 14 residues. The germline V and J ends were trimmed by 7 bases and 4 bases, with 14 bases remaining between them. The material was CD8+ T cells sorted from blood (inferred from file names), obtained from a patient given nivolumab and ipilimumab in sequence. This sequence was found in a human donor with melanoma. The J gene is TRBJ2-1, the V gene TRBV19; the D gene is possibly TRBD2 (5 bases). DNA of the CDR3: TGTGCCAGTATGCGGGCAGATATATACAATGAGCAGTTCTTC. The encoded protein is CASMRADIYNEQFF.